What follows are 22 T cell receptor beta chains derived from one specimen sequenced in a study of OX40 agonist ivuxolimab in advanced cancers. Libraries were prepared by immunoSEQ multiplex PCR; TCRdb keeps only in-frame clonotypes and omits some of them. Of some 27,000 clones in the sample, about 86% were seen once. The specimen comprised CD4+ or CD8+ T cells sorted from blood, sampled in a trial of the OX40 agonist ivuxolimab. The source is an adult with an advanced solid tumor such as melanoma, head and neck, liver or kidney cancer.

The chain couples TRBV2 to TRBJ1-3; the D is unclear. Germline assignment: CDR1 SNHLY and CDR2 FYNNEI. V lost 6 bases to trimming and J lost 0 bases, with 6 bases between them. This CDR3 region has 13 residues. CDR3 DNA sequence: TGTGCCAGCAGGGACCCCTCTGGAAACACCATATATTTT. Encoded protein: CASRDPSGNTIYF.

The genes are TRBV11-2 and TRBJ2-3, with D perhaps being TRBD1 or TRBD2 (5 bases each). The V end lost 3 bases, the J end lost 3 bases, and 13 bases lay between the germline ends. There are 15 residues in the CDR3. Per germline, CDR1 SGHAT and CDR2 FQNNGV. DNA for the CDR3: TGTGCCAGCAGCTTTACGTATGGGGGAACAGATACGCAGTATTTT. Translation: CASSFTYGGTDTQYF.

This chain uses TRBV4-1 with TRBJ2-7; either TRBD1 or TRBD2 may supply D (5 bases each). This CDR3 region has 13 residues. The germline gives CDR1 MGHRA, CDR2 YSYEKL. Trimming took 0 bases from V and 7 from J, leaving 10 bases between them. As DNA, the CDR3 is TGCGCCAGCAGCCAAGACCGGGGCCGGGAGCAGTACTTC. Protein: CASSQDRGREQYF.

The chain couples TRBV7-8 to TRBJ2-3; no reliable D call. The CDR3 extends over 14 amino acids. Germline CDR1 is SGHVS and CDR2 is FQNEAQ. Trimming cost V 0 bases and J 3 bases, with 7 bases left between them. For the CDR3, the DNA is TGTGCCAGCAGCTTAGCGGCTCCGACAGATACGCAGTATTTT. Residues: CASSLAAPTDTQYF.

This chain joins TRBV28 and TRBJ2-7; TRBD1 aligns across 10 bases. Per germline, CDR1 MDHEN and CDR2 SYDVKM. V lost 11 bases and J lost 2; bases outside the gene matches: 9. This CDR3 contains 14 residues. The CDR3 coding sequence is TGTGCCGCTAAAGGACAGGGGGGACCCTACGAGCAGTACTTC. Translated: CAAKGQGGPYEQYF.

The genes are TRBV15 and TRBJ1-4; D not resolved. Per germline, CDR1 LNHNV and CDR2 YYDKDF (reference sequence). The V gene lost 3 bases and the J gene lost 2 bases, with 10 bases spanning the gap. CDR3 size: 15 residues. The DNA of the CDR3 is TGTGCCACCAGCAGGACGGCTTGGACTAATGAAAAACTGTTTTTT. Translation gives CATSRTAWTNEKLFF.

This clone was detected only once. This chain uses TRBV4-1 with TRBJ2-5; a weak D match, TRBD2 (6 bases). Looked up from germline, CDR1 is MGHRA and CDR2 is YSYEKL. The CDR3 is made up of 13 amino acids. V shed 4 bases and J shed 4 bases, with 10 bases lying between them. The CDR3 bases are TGCGCCAGCAGCCCGCTAGCGTTAGAGACCCAGTACTTC. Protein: CASSPLALETQYF.

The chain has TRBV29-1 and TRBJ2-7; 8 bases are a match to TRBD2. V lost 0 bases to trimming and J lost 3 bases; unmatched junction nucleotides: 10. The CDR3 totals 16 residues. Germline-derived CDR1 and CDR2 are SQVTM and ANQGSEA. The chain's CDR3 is CSVEEVGAGAGYEQYF. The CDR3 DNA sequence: TGCAGCGTTGAAGAGGTAGGAGCGGGGGCGGGCTACGAGCAGTACTTC.

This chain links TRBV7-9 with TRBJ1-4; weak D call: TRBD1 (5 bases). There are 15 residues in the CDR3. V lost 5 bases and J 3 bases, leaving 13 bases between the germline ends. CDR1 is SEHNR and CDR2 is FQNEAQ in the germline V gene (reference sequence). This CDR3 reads CASSLTSGANEKLFF. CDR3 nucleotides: TGTGCCAGCAGCCTTACCTCGGGGGCTAATGAAAAACTGTTTTTT.

The CDR3 loop reads CASSLTQGREQFF. CDR3 in DNA: TGTGCCAGCAGCTTAACACAGGGTCGCGAGCAGTTCTTC. The chain joins TRBV5-8 to TRBJ2-1; possible D gene TRBD1, 6 bases. V was shortened by 2 bases and J by 10 bases, with 13 bases between the two germline ends. Looked up from germline, CDR1 is SGHTS and CDR2 is YDEGEE. The CDR3 is 13 amino acids.

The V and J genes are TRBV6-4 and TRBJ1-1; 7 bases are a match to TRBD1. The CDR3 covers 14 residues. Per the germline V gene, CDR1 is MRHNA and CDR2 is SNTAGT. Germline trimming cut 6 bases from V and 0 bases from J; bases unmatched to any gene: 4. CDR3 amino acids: CASRGTAMNTEAFF. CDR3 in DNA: TGTGCCAGCAGGGGGACAGCGATGAACACTGAAGCTTTCTTT.

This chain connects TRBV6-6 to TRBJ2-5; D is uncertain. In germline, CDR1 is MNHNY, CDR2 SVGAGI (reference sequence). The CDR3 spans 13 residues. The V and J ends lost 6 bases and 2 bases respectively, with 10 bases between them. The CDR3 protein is CASSPWKQETQYF. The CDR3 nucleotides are TGTGCCAGCAGCCCTTGGAAACAAGAGACCCAGTACTTC.

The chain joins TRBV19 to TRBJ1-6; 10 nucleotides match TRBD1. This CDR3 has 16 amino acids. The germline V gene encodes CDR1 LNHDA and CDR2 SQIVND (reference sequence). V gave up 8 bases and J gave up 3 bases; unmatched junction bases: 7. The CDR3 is CASHEGQGFYNSPLHF. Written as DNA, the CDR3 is TGTGCCAGTCATGAGGGACAGGGGTTCTATAATTCACCCCTCCACTTT.

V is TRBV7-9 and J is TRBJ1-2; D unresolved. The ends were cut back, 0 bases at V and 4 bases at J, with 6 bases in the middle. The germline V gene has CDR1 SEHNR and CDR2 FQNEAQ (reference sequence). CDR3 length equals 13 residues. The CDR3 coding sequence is TGTGCCAGCAGCTTAGCAACTATCTATGGCTACACCTTC. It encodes CASSLATIYGYTF.

DNA of the CDR3: TGTGCCAGCGAAGACGGGAGGAATGAAAAACTGTTTTTT. Protein sequence: CASEDGRNEKLFF. V usage is TRBV2 and J usage is TRBJ1-4, with D unclear. CDR3 length equals 13 residues. Between the trimmed V and J ends, which lost 8 bases and 5 bases, there was a span of 12 bases. Germline CDR1 SNHLY, CDR2 FYNNEI.

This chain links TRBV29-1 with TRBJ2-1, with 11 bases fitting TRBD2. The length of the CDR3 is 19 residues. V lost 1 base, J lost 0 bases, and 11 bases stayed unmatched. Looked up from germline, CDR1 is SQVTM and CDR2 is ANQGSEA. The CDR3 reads CSVEGVSGRVKSSYNEQFF. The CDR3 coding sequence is TGCAGCGTTGAAGGGGTTAGCGGGAGGGTAAAGAGCTCCTACAATGAGCAGTTCTTC.

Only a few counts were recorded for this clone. Here the CDR3 reads CASSGRDSLGPGLYGYTF. The CDR3 nucleotides read TGTGCCAGCAGCGGACGGGACAGTCTGGGACCTGGTTTGTATGGCTACACCTTC. The genes are TRBV7-9 and TRBJ1-2, with 7 bases that match TRBD1. The V and J ends lost 5 bases and 5 bases, in that order; junction bases with no gene match: 20. The CDR3 length is 18 residues. Germline V CDR1 and CDR2: SEHNR, FQNEAQ (reference sequence).

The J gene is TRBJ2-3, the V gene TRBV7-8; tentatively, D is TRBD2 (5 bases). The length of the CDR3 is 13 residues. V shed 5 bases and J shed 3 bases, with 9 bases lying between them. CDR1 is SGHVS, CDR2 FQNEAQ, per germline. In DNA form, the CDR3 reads TGTGCCAGCAGCCCTAGAGGGACAGATACGCAGTATTTT. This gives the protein CASSPRGTDTQYF.

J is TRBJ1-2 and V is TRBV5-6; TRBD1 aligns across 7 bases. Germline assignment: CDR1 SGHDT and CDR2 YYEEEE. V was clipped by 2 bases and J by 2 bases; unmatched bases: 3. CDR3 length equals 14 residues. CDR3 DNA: TGTGCCAGCAGCTTTGACAGGGCAAACTATGGCTACACCTTC. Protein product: CASSFDRANYGYTF.

The CDR3 reads CASSPGPVGGDYEQYF. The CDR3 DNA reads TGTGCCAGCAGCCCAGGACCAGTTGGAGGAGACTACGAGCAGTACTTC. J is TRBJ2-7 and V is TRBV7-6, with D perhaps TRBD2 (5 bases). The length of the CDR3 is 16 residues. V was trimmed by 5 bases and J by 3 bases, leaving 20 bases between them. The germline CDR1 and CDR2 sequences are SGHVS and FNYEAQ.

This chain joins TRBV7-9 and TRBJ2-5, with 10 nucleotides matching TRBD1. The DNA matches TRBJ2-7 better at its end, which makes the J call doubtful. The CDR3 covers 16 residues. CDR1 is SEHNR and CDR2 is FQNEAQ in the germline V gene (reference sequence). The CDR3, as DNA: TGTGCCAGCAGCTTAGCGCAGGGACAGGGGTCCTACGAGCAGTACTTC. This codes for CASSLAQGQGSYEQYF.

CDR3 sequence (DNA): TGTGCCAGCAGCTTGGTACGGTATAATGAAAAACTGTTTTTT. Translating gives CASSLVRYNEKLFF. The chain has TRBV5-5 and TRBJ1-4; D is ambiguous. V dropped 0 bases and J dropped 4 bases, with 7 bases sitting between them. The CDR3 runs 14 residues. CDR1 is SGHKS and CDR2 is YYEKEE in the germline V gene (reference sequence). Full variable domain (rest looked up from reference TRBV5-5 and TRBJ1-4): DAGVTQSPTHLIKTRGQQVTLRCSPISGHKSVSWYQQVLGQGPQFIFQYYEKEERGRGNFPDRFSARQFPNYSSELNVNALLLGDSALYLCASSLVRYNEKLFFGSGTQLSVL.